The following is a T cell receptor beta chain sequence with its context. This record comes from a study of T cell responses to AZD1222 COVID-19 vaccine. About the study: Second-dose intervals of approximately 4 or approximately 12 weeks were pooled.

This table comes from immunoSEQ multiplex PCR, and its TCRdb copy is limited to in-frame clones, with some not included. This sample has 75,000 to 90,000 clones, with around 84% found just once. Germline CDR1 and CDR2: SGHAT and FQNNGV. V lost 2 bases to trimming and J lost 7 bases, with 11 bases between them. The CDR3 totals 13 residues. The material was peripheral blood, obtained on day 0 of AZD1222 vaccination. The chain carries TRBV11-2 and TRBJ1-1, with D uncertain. This receptor was obtained from an adult in good health. Here the CDR3 reads CASSLSGEVEAFF. CDR3 nucleotide sequence: TGTGCCAGCAGCTTATCTGGTGAGGTTGAAGCTTTCTTT.